This T cell receptor (beta chain) derives from a study of identical twins. Points from the study as a whole: Low generation probability was overrepresented in out-of-frame alpha sequences shared by twins. Whereas memory repertoires showed no such difference, abundant cord blood beta clonotypes carried fewer insertions.

MiXCR, applied by TCRdb to the 5' RACE reads, yields one record per CDR3 protein. The sample holds just over 500,000 distinct CDR3 sequences, around 20% seen once. Concerning this clonotype: Its antigen is unknown.

The sample was also linked to a second study, of T cells expressing NK-cell markers. As that report states: HCMV specificity of the expanded NKG2C+ T cell clones stayed unclear.

The source of this sequence is a woman aged 18-29 years in good health. Sequencing was done on a sample of CD4+ T cells sorted from blood.

As DNA, the CDR3 is TGTGCCAGCAGTACCTTTACAGGGACCTACGAGCAGTACTTC. Its protein is CASSTFTGTYEQYF. This rearrangement joins TRBV2 to TRBJ2-7, with TRBD1 as a possible D gene (6 bases). V lost 5 bases and J lost 2, with 13 bases in between. CDR3 length equals 14 residues. Per the germline V gene, CDR1 is SNHLY and CDR2 is FYNNEI.